This is a list of T cell receptor beta chains from one sample in a study of T cell responses to AZD1222 COVID-19 vaccine. Measured with immunoSEQ multiplex PCR; TCRdb has only the in-frame clones, and not every one. Counted here are 150,000 to 200,000 clones, just over 90% occurring once; the ten biggest clones make up around 0.98%. The sample was peripheral blood, taken 28 days after the second AZD1222 dose. Receptors originate from an adult who received the AZD1222 COVID-19 vaccine. Both conserved end residues are part of each CDR3. D genes are given only for firm matches. Size is stated for part of the rows, as once, few or many counts, or as a class when the clone is expanded.

CAWRGRRDYEKLFF TGTGCCTGGAGGGGGCGCCGGGATTACGAAAAACTGTTTTTT NA TRBJ1-4 TRBV30 NA
CASRDGGTSGNTIYF TGCGCCAGCAGGGACGGGGGCACCTCTGGAAACACCATATATTTT NA TRBJ1-3 TRBV5-1 NA
CASSQLGLLNYGYTF TGCGCCAGCAGCCAACTAGGACTTCTCAACTATGGCTACACCTTC NA TRBJ1-2 TRBV4-1 NA
CASSQKTGWEKLFF TGCGCCAGCAGCCAGAAGACAGGGTGGGAAAAACTGTTTTTT once TRBJ1-4 TRBV4-1 TRBD1
CASSLWGPTNEKLFF TGTGCCAGCAGCTTATGGGGTCCCACTAATGAAAAACTGTTTTTT NA TRBJ1-4 TRBV7-9 NA
CASSGGRTYNEQFF TGTGCCAGCTCGGGGGGACGGACCTACAATGAGCAGTTCTTC NA TRBJ2-1 TRBV18 NA
CASTSPSGPENTEAFF TGTGCCAGCACCTCCCCCTCGGGTCCAGAGAACACTGAAGCTTTCTTT NA TRBJ1-1 TRBV7-9 NA
CASSQGQGYGYTF TGTGCCAGCAGCCAAGGGCAGGGATATGGCTACACCTTC NA TRBJ1-2 TRBV14 NA
CASSYSRETQYF TGTGCCAGCAGTTACTCTAGAGAGACCCAGTACTTC NA TRBJ2-5 TRBV6-5 NA
CASSLGEGEAFF TGTGCCAGCAGTTTAGGGGAGGGGGAAGCTTTCTTT NA TRBJ1-1 TRBV12-3/TRBV12-4 NA
CASSERTGRGLAKNIQYF TGTGCCAGCAGTGAACGAACAGGGAGGGGGCTAGCCAAAAACATTCAGTACTTC NA TRBJ2-4 TRBV6-1 NA
CASSLGGAKNIQYF TGTGCCAGCAGCTTAGGCGGGGCCAAAAACATTCAGTACTTC NA TRBJ2-4 TRBV7-9 NA
CASSLGAGTGKNIQYF TGTGCCAGCAGCTTAGGGGCCGGGACAGGGAAAAACATTCAGTACTTC NA TRBJ2-4 TRBV11-1 TRBD1
CASSFRTTNTEAFF TGTGCCAGTAGTTTCCGGACAACCAACACTGAAGCTTTCTTT NA TRBJ1-1 TRBV19 NA
CASREDVGNTIYF TGTGCCAGCAGGGAAGACGTTGGAAACACCATATATTTT NA TRBJ1-3 TRBV2 NA
CASSPTGARWGYGYTF TGTGCCAGCAGCCCCACGGGAGCCCGGTGGGGCTATGGCTACACCTTC NA TRBJ1-2 TRBV5-5 NA
CASSHGRGGPQYF TGCGCCAGCAGTCACGGGCGAGGAGGCCCCCAGTACTTC NA TRBJ2-5 TRBV5-1 NA
CASSDTTGVGYTF TGTGCCAGCAGTGACACTACAGGGGTAGGCTACACCTTC NA TRBJ1-2 TRBV6-4 TRBD1
CASRDSDNYGYTF TGTGCCAGTAGGGACTCCGACAACTATGGCTACACCTTC NA TRBJ1-2 TRBV19 NA
CASSLATYNEQFF TGTGCCAGCAGCCTCGCCACCTACAATGAGCAGTTCTTC NA TRBJ2-1 TRBV27 NA